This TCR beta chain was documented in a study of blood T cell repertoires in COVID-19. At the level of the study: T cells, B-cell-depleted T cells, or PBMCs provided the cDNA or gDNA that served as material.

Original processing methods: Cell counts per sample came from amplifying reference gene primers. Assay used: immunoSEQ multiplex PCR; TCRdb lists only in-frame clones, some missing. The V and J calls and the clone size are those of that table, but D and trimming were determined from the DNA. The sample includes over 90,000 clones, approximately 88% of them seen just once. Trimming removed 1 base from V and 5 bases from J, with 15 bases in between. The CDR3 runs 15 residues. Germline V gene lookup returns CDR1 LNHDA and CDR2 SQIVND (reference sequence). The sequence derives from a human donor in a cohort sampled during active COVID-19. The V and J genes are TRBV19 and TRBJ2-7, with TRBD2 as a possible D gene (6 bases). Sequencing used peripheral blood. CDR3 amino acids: CASSIVGGRTHEQYF. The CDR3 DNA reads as TGTGCCAGTAGTATAGTGGGGGGTCGAACCCACGAGCAGTACTTC.